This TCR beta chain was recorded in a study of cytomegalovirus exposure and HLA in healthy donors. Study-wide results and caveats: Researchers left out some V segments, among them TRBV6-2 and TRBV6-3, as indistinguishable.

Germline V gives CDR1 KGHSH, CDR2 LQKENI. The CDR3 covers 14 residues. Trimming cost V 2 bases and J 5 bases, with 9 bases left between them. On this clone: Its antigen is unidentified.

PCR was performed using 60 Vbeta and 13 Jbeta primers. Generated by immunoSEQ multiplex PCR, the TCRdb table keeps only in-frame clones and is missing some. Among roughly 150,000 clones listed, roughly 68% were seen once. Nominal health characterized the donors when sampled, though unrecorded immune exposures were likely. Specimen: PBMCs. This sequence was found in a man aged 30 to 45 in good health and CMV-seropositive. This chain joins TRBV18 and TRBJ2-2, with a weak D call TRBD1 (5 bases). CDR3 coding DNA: TGTGCCAGCTCACCAAATCGACAGACCGGGGAGCTGTTTTTT. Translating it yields CASSPNRQTGELFF.